A single sample gave rise to the 6 T cell receptor beta chains below, sequenced in a study of human T cells and chemical hapten exposure. TCRdb reprocessed the RACE reads via MiXCR and lists one record per CDR3 protein. The table has approximately 84,000 distinct CDR3 sequences, roughly a tenth seen once. Time point specified: patch test 2, 6 weeks after DPC sensitization. Stated treatment: therapeutic diphenylcyclopropenone sensitization with weekly scalp DPC. The source was whole blood, collected in connection with sensitization to the hapten diphenylcyclopropenone (DPC). The receptors stem from a woman in her twenties or thirties with alopecia areata. Some clones in this sample may be carry-over from other donors' samples.

At least ten counts were recorded for this clonotype. The chain uses TRBV15 and TRBJ2-5, with D perhaps matching TRBD1 or TRBD2 (5 bases each). From germline, CDR1 is LNHNV and CDR2 YYDKDF (reference sequence). The CDR3 totals 14 residues. V lost 0 bases, J lost 9 bases, and 14 bases lay in between. The DNA of the CDR3 is TGTGCCACCAGCAGAGATTGGGACCTTAAGTCCCAGTACTTC. It yields the protein CATSRDWDLKSQYF.

The sample holds many counts of this clonotype. In DNA form, the CDR3 reads TGTGCCAGCAGCTCGGTTGCGACGGGTGAAAAACTGTTTTTT. It codes for CASSSVATGEKLFF. This rearrangement joins TRBV5-4 to TRBJ1-4; D is uncertain. The CDR3 is 14 amino acids. Germline loops: CDR1 SGHNT, CDR2 YYREEE (reference sequence). The V and J ends lost 3 bases and 7 bases respectively, with 13 bases between them.

The chain carries TRBV20-1 and TRBJ1-1, with TRBD1 matching over 8 bases. Germline CDR1 DFQATT, CDR2 SNEGSKA (reference sequence). V shed 5 bases and J 4 bases; nucleotides not matched to a gene: 0. This CDR3 is built from 11 residues. CDR3 bases: TGCAGTGCTGACAGGGGCACTGAAGCTTTCTTT. It specifies CSADRGTEAFF.

This clonotype was counted ten times or more. The chain is built from TRBV28 and TRBJ1-6, with a tentative D call TRBD1 (6 bases). This CDR3 contains 13 residues. CDR1 is MDHEN and CDR2 is SYDVKM in the germline V gene. V was trimmed by 6 bases and J by 10 bases, leaving 13 bases between them. CDR3 DNA sequence: TGTGCCAGCAGCGTCAGGGGTAACTCACCCCTCCACTTT. Protein sequence: CASSVRGNSPLHF.

This chain links TRBV5-1 with TRBJ2-2; 7 nucleotides match TRBD1. Germline V lookup: CDR1 SGHRS, CDR2 YFSETQ. This CDR3 has 14 residues. The ends lost 4 bases at V and 1 base at J; junction bases unmatched: 1. The CDR3 nucleotides are TGCGCCAGCAGCAGGACAGGGAACACCGGGGAGCTGTTTTTT. It translates to CASSRTGNTGELFF.

This clonotype was counted a few times. V gene TRBV6-5 combines with J gene TRBJ2-2; no firm D call. V dropped 2 bases and J dropped 9 bases, with 10 bases sitting between them. Germline lookup yields CDR1 MNHEY and CDR2 SVGAGI. The CDR3 sequence is 13 residues long. This chain's CDR3 is CASSYGIARELFF. In DNA form, the CDR3 reads TGTGCCAGCAGTTACGGGATCGCCCGGGAGCTGTTTTTT.